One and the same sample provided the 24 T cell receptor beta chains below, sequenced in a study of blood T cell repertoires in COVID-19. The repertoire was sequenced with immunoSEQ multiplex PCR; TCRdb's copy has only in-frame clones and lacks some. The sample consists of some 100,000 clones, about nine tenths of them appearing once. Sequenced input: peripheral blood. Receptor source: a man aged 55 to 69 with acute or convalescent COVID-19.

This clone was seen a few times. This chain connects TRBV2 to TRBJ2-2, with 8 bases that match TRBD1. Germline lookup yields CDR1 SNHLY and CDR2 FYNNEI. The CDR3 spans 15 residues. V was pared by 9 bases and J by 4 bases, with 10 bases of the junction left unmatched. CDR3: CASLLRQGTTGELFF. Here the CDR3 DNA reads TGTGCCAGTCTTCTTCGACAGGGGACCACCGGGGAGCTGTTTTTT.

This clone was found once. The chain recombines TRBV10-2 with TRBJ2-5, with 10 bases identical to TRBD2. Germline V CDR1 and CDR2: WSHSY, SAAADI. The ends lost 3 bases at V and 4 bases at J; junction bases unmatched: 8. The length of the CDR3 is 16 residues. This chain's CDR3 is CASSDPSGRATETQYF. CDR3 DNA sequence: TGCGCCAGCAGTGACCCGAGCGGGAGGGCCACAGAGACCCAGTACTTC.

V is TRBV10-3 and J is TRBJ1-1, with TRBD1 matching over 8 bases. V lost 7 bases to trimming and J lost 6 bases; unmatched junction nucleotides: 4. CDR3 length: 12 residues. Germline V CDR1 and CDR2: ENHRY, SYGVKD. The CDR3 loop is CAIKDREAEAFF. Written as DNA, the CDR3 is TGTGCCATCAAGGACAGGGAAGCTGAAGCTTTCTTT.

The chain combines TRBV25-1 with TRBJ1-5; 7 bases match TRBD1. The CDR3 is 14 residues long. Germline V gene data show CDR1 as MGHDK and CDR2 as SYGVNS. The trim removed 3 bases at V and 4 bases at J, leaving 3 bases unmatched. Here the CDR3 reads CASSETGTNQPQHF. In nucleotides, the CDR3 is TGTGCCAGCAGTGAGACAGGGACGAATCAGCCCCAGCATTTT.

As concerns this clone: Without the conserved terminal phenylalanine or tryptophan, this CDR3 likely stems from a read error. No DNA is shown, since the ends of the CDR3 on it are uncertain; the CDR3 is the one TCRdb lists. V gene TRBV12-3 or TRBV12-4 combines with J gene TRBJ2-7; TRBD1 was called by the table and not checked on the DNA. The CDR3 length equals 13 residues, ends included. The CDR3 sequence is CASSYFRGQGFKR.

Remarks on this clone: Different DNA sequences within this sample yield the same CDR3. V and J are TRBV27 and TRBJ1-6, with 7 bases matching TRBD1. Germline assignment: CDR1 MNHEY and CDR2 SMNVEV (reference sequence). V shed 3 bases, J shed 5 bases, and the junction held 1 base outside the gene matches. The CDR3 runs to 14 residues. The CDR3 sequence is CASSFQGDNSPLHF. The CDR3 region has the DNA TGTGCCAGCAGTTTCCAGGGGGATAATTCACCCCTCCACTTT.

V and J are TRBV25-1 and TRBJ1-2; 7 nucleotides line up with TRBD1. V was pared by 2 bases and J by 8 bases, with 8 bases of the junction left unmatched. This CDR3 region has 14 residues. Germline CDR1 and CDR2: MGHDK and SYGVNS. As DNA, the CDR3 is TGTGCCAGCAGTGAAGTAGACAGGGATGAGGGCTACACCTTC. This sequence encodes CASSEVDRDEGYTF.

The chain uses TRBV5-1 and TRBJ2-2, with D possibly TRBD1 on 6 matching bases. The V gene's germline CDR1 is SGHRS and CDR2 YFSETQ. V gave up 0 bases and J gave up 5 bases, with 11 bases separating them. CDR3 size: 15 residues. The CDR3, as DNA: TGCGCCAGCAGCTTGGAAGGGGGTCGGACCGGGGAGCTGTTTTTT. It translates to CASSLEGGRTGELFF.

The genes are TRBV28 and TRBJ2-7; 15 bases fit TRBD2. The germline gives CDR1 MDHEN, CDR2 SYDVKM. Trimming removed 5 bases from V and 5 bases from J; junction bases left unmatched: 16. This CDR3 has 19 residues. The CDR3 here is CASSPRPGLAGGRLNEQYF. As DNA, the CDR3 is TGTGCCAGCAGTCCCAGACCAGGACTAGCGGGAGGGAGGTTGAACGAGCAGTACTTC. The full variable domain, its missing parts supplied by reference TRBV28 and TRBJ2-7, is DVKVTQSSRYLVKRTGEKVFLECVQDMDHENMFWYRQDPGLGLRLIYFSYDVKMKEKGDIPEGYSVSREKKERFSLILESASTNQTSMYLCASSPRPGLAGGRLNEQYFGPGTRLTVT.

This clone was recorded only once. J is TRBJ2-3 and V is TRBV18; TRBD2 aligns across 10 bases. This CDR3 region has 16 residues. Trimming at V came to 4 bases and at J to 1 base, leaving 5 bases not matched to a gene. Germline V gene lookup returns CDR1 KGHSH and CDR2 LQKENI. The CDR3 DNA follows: TGTGCCAGCTCACTTGGACTAGCGGATGGCACAGATACGCAGTATTTT. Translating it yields CASSLGLADGTDTQYF.

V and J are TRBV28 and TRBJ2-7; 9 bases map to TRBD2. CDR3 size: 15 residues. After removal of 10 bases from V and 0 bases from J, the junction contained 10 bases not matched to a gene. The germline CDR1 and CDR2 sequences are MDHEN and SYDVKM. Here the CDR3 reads CAIIASGVSSYEQYF. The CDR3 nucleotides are TGTGCCATCATCGCTAGCGGGGTAAGCTCCTACGAGCAGTACTTC.

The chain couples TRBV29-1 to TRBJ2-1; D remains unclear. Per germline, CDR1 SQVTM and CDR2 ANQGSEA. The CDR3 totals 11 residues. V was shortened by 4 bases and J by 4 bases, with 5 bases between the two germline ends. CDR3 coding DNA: TGCAGCGTTGTACTGTACAATGAGCAGTTCTTC. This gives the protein CSVVLYNEQFF.

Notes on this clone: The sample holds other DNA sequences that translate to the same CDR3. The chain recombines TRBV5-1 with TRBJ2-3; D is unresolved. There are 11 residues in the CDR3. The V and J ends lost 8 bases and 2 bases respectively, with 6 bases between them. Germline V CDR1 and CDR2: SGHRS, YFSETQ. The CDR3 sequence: CASSITDTQYF. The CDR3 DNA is TGCGCCAGTTCCATCACAGATACGCAGTATTTT.

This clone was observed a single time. CDR3 DNA: TGTGCCAGCAGTCGGACTAGCGGGGACTACAATGAGCAGTTCTTC. It is translated as CASSRTSGDYNEQFF. The V and J genes are TRBV2 and TRBJ2-1; 12 bases are shared with TRBD2. This CDR3 has 15 residues. The V gene's germline CDR1 is SNHLY and CDR2 FYNNEI. Trimming took 5 bases from V and 3 from J; bases not matched to a gene: 2.

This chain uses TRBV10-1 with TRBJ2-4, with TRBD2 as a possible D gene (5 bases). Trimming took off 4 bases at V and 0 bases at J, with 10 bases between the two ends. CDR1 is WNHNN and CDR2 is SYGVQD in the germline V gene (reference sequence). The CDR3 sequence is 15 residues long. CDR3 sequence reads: CASSVGGTAKNIQYF. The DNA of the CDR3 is TGCGCCAGCAGTGTAGGAGGAACAGCCAAAAACATTCAGTACTTC.

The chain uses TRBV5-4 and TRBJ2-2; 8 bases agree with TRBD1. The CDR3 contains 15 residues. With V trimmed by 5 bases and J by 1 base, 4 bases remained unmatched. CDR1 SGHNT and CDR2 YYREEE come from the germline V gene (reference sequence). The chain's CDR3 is CASRAGTGNTGELFF. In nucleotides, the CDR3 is TGTGCCAGCAGGGCCGGGACAGGGAACACCGGGGAGCTGTTTTTT.

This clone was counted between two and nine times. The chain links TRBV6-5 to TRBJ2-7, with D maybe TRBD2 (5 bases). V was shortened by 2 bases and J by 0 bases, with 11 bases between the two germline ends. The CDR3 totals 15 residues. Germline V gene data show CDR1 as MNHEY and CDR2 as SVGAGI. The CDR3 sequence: CASSYAGEASYEQYF. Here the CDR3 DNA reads TGTGCCAGCAGTTACGCCGGGGAAGCCTCCTACGAGCAGTACTTC.

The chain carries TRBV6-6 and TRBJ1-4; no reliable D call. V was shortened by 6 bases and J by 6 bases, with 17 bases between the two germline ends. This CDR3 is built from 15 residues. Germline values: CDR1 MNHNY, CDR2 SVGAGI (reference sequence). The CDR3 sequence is CASSRLGSWDEKLFF. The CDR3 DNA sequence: TGTGCCAGCAGCCGCCTCGGGAGTTGGGATGAAAAACTGTTTTTT.

The CDR3 region is CASPLLAGSYTGELFF. CDR3 sequence (DNA): TGCGCCAGCCCTTTATTAGCGGGATCATACACCGGGGAGCTGTTTTTT. This chain links TRBV5-1 with TRBJ2-2; 8 nucleotides match TRBD2. V was clipped by 7 bases and J by 3 bases; unmatched bases: 11. The CDR3 spans 16 residues. Germline loops: CDR1 SGHRS, CDR2 YFSETQ.

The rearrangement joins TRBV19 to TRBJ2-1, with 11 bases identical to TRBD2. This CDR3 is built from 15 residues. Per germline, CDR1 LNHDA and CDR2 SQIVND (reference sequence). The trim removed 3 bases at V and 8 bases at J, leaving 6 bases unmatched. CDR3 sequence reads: CASSMVLAGGHEQFF. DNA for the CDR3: TGTGCCAGTAGTATGGTCCTAGCGGGAGGACATGAGCAGTTCTTC.

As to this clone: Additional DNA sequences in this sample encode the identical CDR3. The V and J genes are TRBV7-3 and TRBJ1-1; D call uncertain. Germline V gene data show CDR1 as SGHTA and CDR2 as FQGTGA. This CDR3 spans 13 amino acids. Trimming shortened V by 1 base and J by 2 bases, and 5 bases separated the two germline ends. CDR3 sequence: CASSLNRNTEAFF. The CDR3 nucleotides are TGTGCCAGCAGCTTAAACAGAAACACTGAAGCTTTCTTT.

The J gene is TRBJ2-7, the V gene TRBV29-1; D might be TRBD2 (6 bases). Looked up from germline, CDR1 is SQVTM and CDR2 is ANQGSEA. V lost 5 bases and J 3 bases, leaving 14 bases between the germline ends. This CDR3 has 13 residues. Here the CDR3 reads CSVLSGALYEQYF. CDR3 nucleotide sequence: TGCAGCGTTCTTAGCGGAGCTCTCTACGAGCAGTACTTC.

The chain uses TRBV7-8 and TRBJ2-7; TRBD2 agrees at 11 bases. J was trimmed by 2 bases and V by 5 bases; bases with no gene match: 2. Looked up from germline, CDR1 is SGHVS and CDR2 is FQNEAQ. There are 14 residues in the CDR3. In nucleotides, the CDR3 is TGTGCCAGCAGCACTAGCGGGGGACCCTACGAGCAGTACTTC. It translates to CASSTSGGPYEQYF.

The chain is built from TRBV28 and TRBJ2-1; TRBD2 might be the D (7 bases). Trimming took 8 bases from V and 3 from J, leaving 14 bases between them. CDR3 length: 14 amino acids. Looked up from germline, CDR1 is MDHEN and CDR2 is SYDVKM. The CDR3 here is CASHSGGHYNEQFF. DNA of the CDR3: TGTGCCAGCCATTCGGGGGGACACTACAATGAGCAGTTCTTC. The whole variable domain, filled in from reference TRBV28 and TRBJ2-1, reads DVKVTQSSRYLVKRTGEKVFLECVQDMDHENMFWYRQDPGLGLRLIYFSYDVKMKEKGDIPEGYSVSREKKERFSLILESASTNQTSMYLCASHSGGHYNEQFFGPGTRLTVL.